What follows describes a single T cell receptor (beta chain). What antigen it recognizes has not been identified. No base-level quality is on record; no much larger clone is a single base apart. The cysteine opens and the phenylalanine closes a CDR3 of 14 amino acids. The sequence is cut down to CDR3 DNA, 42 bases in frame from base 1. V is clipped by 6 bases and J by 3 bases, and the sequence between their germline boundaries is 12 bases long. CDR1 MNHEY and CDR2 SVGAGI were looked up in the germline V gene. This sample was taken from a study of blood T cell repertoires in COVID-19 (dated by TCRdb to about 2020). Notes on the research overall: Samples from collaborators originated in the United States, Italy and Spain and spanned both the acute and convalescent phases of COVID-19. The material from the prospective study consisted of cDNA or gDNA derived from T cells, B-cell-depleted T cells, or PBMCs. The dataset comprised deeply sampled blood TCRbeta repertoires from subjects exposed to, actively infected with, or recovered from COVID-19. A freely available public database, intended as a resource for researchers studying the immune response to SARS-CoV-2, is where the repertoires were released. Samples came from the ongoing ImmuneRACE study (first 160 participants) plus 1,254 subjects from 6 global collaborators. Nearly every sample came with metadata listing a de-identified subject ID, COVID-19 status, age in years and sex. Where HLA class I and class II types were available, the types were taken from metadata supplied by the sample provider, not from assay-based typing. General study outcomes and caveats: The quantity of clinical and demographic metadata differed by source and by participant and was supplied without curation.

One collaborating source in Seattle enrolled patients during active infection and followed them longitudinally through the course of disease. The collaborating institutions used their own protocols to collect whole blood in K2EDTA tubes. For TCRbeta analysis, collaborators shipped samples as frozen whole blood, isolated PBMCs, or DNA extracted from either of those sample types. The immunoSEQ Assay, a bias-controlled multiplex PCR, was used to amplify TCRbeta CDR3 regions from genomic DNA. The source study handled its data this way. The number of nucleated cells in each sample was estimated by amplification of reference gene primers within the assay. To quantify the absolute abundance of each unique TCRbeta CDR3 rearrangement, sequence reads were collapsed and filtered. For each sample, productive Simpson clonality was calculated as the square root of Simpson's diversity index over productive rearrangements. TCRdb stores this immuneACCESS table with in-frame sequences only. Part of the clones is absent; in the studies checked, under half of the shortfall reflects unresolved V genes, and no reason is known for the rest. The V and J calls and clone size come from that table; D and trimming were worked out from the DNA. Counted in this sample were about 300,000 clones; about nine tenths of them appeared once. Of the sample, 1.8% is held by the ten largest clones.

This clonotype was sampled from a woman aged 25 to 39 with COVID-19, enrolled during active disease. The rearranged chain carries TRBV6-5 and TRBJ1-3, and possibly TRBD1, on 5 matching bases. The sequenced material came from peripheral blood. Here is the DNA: TGTGCCAGCAGCCCCAGCAGGGTTGGAAACACCATATATTTT. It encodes CASSPSRVGNTIYF.